These 17 T cell receptor beta chains were all obtained from the same sample, sequenced in a study of T-cell reconstitution after alpha-beta-depleted transplantation in children. During its preparation, the TCRbeta library received unique molecular identifiers. From the PCR reads, TCRdb called clonotypes with MiXCR, one entry per CDR3 protein. The data contain around 450,000 distinct CDR3 sequences, around two fifths of them seen just once; the ten biggest clones take up roughly a quarter. This specimen was PBMCs, taken before TCRalphabeta/CD19-depleted stem cell transplant. The receptors derive from a girl aged 2 to 9 with aplastic anemia, due to receive a stem cell transplant.

This clonotype was detected only a few times. The chain joins TRBV20-1 to TRBJ2-1; D uncertain. The germline gives CDR1 DFQATT, CDR2 SNEGSKA (reference sequence). Trimming cost V 4 bases and J 8 bases, with 9 bases left between them. The CDR3 totals 11 residues. The CDR3 bases are TGCAGTGCTAACTGGCGGTATGAGCAGTTCTTC. Translated, it gives CSANWRYEQFF.

The chain is built from TRBV10-3 and TRBJ2-3, with a possible D match to TRBD2 (6 bases). The CDR3 sequence is 12 residues long. Germline V gives CDR1 ENHRY, CDR2 SYGVKD. V lost 2 bases and J 6 bases, leaving 6 bases between the germline ends. CDR3 region: CAISETSDTQYF. CDR3 DNA sequence: TGTGCCATCAGTGAGACTAGCGATACGCAGTATTTT.

The sample holds many counts of this clonotype. The chain carries TRBV20-1 and TRBJ1-1; maybe TRBD1 (6 bases). The V end was cut by 3 bases, the J end by 5 bases, with 19 bases between. The CDR3 contains 15 residues. CDR1 is DFQATT and CDR2 is SNEGSKA in the germline V gene (reference sequence). CDR3 loop: CSASIGTGRGTEAFF. The DNA for the CDR3 is TGCAGTGCTAGTATCGGCACAGGGCGGGGAACTGAAGCTTTCTTT.

The chain uses TRBV5-1 and TRBJ2-7, with a tentative D call TRBD2 (5 bases). Trimming pared 4 bases from V and 3 bases from J, leaving 17 bases between. Germline V CDR1 and CDR2: SGHRS, YFSETQ. CDR3 length equals 15 residues. This chain's CDR3 is CASSIRASGLYEQYF. CDR3 nucleotides: TGCGCCAGCAGCATCCGGGCCTCAGGACTCTACGAGCAGTACTTC.

This clonotype occurred a few times. The chain joins TRBV29-1 to TRBJ2-7; D is perhaps TRBD1 or TRBD2 (5 bases each). Trimming removed 0 bases at V and 6 bases at J, with 6 bases between. Germline-derived CDR1 and CDR2 are SQVTM and ANQGSEA. The CDR3 spans 11 residues. The CDR3 region is CSVEEGVEQYF. The CDR3 nucleotides are TGCAGCGTTGAAGAGGGGGTCGAGCAGTACTTC.

This clonotype appeared a single time. A read error may explain this, as a much larger clone is one base away. The gene calls are TRBV12-3 or TRBV12-4 and TRBJ2-3; D gene uncertain. CDR3 length: 12 residues. The chain's CDR3 is CASRGSTDTPYF. CDR3 nucleotide sequence: TGTGCCAGCAGGGGAAGCACAGATACGCCGTATTTT.

The sample holds many counts of this clonotype. Written as DNA, the CDR3 is TGCGCCAGCAGAATAGTTTACAGAAGCTCCTACAATGAGCAGTTCTTC. This translates into CASRIVYRSSYNEQFF. V gene TRBV5-1 combines with J gene TRBJ2-1; unclear D gene. Trimming took 5 bases from V and 0 from J, leaving 15 bases between them. The CDR3 loop spans 16 amino acids. Per germline, CDR1 SGHRS and CDR2 YFSETQ.

The rearrangement uses TRBV7-3 and TRBJ2-3; 7 bases align to TRBD2. This CDR3 is built from 16 residues. Germline CDR1 is SGHTA and CDR2 is FQGTGA. V dropped 0 bases and J dropped 1; count of bases not matched to a gene: 4. DNA of the CDR3: TGTGCCAGCAGCTTAACGCCCAGCGGGGGCACAGATACGCAGTATTTT. Residues: CASSLTPSGGTDTQYF.

The V call is TRBV6-5, the J call TRBJ2-7, with D possibly TRBD1 on 5 matching bases. Trimming stripped 0 bases from V and 4 bases from J, with 16 bases between. The CDR3 has 16 residues. Per germline, CDR1 MNHEY and CDR2 SVGAGI. The DNA of the CDR3 is TGTGCCAGCAGTTACTCGAGACAGACTGCTAGATACGAGCAGTACTTC. This translates into CASSYSRQTARYEQYF.

The CDR3 nucleotides read TGCGCCAGCAGCTTCCTACTAGCCGGGACTAGCGACAATGAGCAGTTCTTC. It yields the protein CASSFLLAGTSDNEQFF. The J gene is TRBJ2-1, the V gene TRBV5-1, with 10 bases fitting TRBD2. Germline V gene lookup returns CDR1 SGHRS and CDR2 YFSETQ. This CDR3 contains 17 residues. The ends lost 2 bases at V and 5 bases at J; junction bases unmatched: 10.

Regarding this clonotype: The junction does not match germline at one end; this may be a read error. The chain joins TRBV29-1 to TRBJ2-2; D may be TRBD2 (6 bases). Germline V gene data show CDR1 as SQVTM and CDR2 as ANQGSEA. The CDR3 is made up of 11 amino acids. CDR3 DNA sequence: TGCAGCGTAGACGCAGGCGGGGTGCTGTTTTTT. Its translation: CSVDAGGVLFF.

The DNA for the CDR3 is TGTGCCACCAGCCCAGGGGGAGCACAAGATACGCAGTATTTT. This codes for CATSPGGAQDTQYF. This chain links TRBV24-1 with TRBJ2-3; 7 nucleotides align to TRBD1. This CDR3 region has 14 residues. The V segment lost 7 bases and the J segment 5 bases; nucleotides outside the gene matches: 8. Germline loops: CDR1 KGHDR, CDR2 SFDVKD.

This clonotype was recorded at least ten times. V usage is TRBV5-1 and J usage is TRBJ2-1; the D gene could be TRBD1 or TRBD2 (5 bases each). The CDR3 is 15 amino acids. V gave up 4 bases and J gave up 4 bases, with 15 bases separating them. The V gene's germline CDR1 is SGHRS and CDR2 YFSETQ. The CDR3 protein is CASSLQGPPYNEQFF. The CDR3, as DNA: TGCGCCAGCAGCCTCCAGGGACCTCCATACAATGAGCAGTTCTTC.

This clonotype has just a few counts. The rearrangement links TRBV7-9 to TRBJ2-1; TRBD2 matches at 11 bases. After removal of 2 bases from V and 7 bases from J, the junction contained 7 bases not matched to a gene. Per the germline V gene, CDR1 is SEHNR and CDR2 is FQNEAQ (reference sequence). The CDR3 has 16 residues. In DNA form, the CDR3 reads TGTGCCAGCAGCTTACTCGGGACTAGCGGCTTGAATGAGCAGTTCTTC. Encoded protein: CASSLLGTSGLNEQFF.

The rearrangement uses TRBV28 and TRBJ2-7, with a weak D call TRBD1 (7 bases). The CDR3 is 15 residues long. The germline V and J ends were trimmed by 0 bases and 2 bases, with 11 bases remaining between them. Germline CDR1 MDHEN, CDR2 SYDVKM. The CDR3 reads CASSLWARGAYEQYF. The CDR3 DNA reads TGTGCCAGCAGTTTATGGGCCAGGGGGGCCTACGAGCAGTACTTC.

The sample holds many counts of this clonotype. The rearrangement joins TRBV12-3 or TRBV12-4 to TRBJ1-1; maybe TRBD1 (5 bases). CDR3 length: 12 residues. Trimming removed 5 bases at V and 8 bases at J, with 12 bases between. The CDR3 DNA reads as TGTGCCAGCAGTCTTCTCGGGGCCGAAGCTTTCTTT. Translating gives CASSLLGAEAFF.

V is TRBV5-1 and J is TRBJ1-1; weak D call: TRBD1 (6 bases). Trimming left V 4 bases short and J 1 base short, with 14 bases between. The CDR3 consists of 15 residues. Germline assignment: CDR1 SGHRS and CDR2 YFSETQ. The CDR3 loop is CASSPPGGGNTEAFF. The CDR3 DNA follows: TGCGCCAGCAGCCCACCGGGGGGCGGGAACACTGAAGCTTTCTTT.